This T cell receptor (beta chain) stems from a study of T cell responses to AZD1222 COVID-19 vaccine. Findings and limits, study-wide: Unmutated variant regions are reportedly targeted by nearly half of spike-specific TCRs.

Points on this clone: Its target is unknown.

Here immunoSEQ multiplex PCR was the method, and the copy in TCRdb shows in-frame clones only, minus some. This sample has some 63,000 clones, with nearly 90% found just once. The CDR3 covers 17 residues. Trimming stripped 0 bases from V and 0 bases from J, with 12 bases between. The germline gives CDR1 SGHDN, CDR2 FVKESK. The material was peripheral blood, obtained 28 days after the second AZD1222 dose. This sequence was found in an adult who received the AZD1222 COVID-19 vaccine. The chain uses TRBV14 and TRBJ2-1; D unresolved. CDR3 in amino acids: CASSQETDTHSYNEQFF. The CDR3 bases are TGTGCCAGCAGCCAAGAAACTGATACCCACTCCTACAATGAGCAGTTCTTC.